A single sample is the source of the 28 T cell receptor beta chains below, sequenced in a study of identical twins. One entry per CDR3 protein, called by TCRdb with MiXCR from the 5' RACE reads. Found here are around 220,000 distinct CDR3 sequences, more than 9% of them singletons; the top ten hold roughly 10%. Material for sequencing was memory T cells sorted from blood. Receptors were obtained from a man aged 45-60 years in good health.

In this sample, this clonotype turned up a few times. This chain uses TRBV5-1 with TRBJ1-1; TRBD1 agrees at 8 bases. Germline trimming cut 2 bases from V and 1 base from J; bases unmatched to any gene: 10. The germline gives CDR1 SGHRS, CDR2 YFSETQ. The CDR3 length is 17 residues. The CDR3 is CASSFKQGGLGNTEAFF. The DNA of the CDR3 is TGCGCCAGCAGCTTTAAACAGGGGGGCTTAGGGAACACTGAAGCTTTCTTT.

This clonotype was picked up many times. CDR3 sequence reads: CSAIPGLGYTF. The CDR3 nucleotides are TGCAGTGCTATTCCAGGTCTTGGCTACACCTTC. The chain joins TRBV20-1 to TRBJ1-2; D not resolved. V lost 4 bases and J lost 7, with 10 bases in between. Germline CDR1 DFQATT, CDR2 SNEGSKA (reference sequence). The CDR3 totals 11 residues.

The chain has TRBV7-9 and TRBJ2-5, with TRBD2 matching 9 bases. This CDR3 region has 16 residues. Germline V lookup: CDR1 SEHNR, CDR2 FQNEAQ (reference sequence). V was pared by 5 bases and J by 0 bases, with 7 bases of the junction left unmatched. The chain's CDR3 is CASSRRTSVYQETQYF. Here the CDR3 DNA reads TGTGCCAGCAGCCGCCGGACTAGCGTTTACCAAGAGACCCAGTACTTC.

Remarks on this clonotype: This is likely a read error, given that the CDR3 carries no conserved phenylalanine or tryptophan at its end. As DNA, the CDR3 is TGTGCCAGCAGTTACCGGCCTCCGGGTAGGTCCTACGAGCAGTACTAC. Residues: CASSYRPPGRSYEQYY. This chain joins TRBV6-2 or TRBV6-3 and TRBJ2-7; D remains unclear. CDR1 and CDR2 from the germline V gene are MNHEY and SVGEGT. Trimming removed 2 bases at V and 1 base at J, with 15 bases between. The CDR3 sequence is 16 residues long.

J is TRBJ2-3 and V is TRBV25-1; tentatively, D is TRBD1 (6 bases). This CDR3 region has 15 residues. Trimming shortened V by 2 bases and J by 3 bases, and 12 bases separated the two germline ends. Germline V gene lookup returns CDR1 MGHDK and CDR2 SYGVNS. The CDR3 DNA follows: TGTGCCAGCAGTGAAAGAGGGGGTGGGACAGATACGCAGTATTTT. Translating it yields CASSERGGGTDTQYF.

This clonotype was counted between two and nine times. V is TRBV2 and J is TRBJ2-3, with 12 positions matching TRBD2. Germline lookup yields CDR1 SNHLY and CDR2 FYNNEI. The junction had 4 bases not matched to a gene; V was cut back by 4 bases and J by 2 bases. The CDR3 is 16 residues long. CDR3 nucleotide sequence: TGTGCCAGCAGTGCACTAGCGGGGGGACCCACAGATACGCAGTATTTT. It codes for CASSALAGGPTDTQYF.

This clonotype was seen at least ten times. The V and J genes are TRBV5-1 and TRBJ2-2, with TRBD1 as a possible D gene (5 bases). V was pared by 5 bases and J by 1 base, with 15 bases between. CDR3 size: 16 residues. Per germline, CDR1 SGHRS and CDR2 YFSETQ. CDR3 coding DNA: TGCGCCAGCAGTCCCACTATTACAGGGAACACCGGGGAGCTGTTTTTT. Amino acid sequence: CASSPTITGNTGELFF.

This chain links TRBV5-1 with TRBJ2-1; TRBD2 agrees at 16 bases. The CDR3 runs to 19 residues. V trimming: 5 bases; J trimming: 3 bases; junction bases outside the gene matches: 11. CDR1 is SGHRS, CDR2 YFSETQ, per germline. Here the CDR3 reads CASRVIGTSGGAGYNEQFF. The CDR3 bases are TGCGCCAGCAGAGTGATAGGGACTAGCGGGGGGGCCGGCTACAATGAGCAGTTCTTC.

The sample holds a few counts of this clonotype. The gene calls are TRBV7-2 and TRBJ1-1; D call uncertain. CDR3 length equals 13 residues. Germline V gene data show CDR1 as SGHTA and CDR2 as FQGNSA. Trimming took 5 bases from V and 4 from J, leaving 11 bases between them. DNA of the CDR3: TGTGCCAGCAGCGCCCGAGAGGTCACTGAAGCTTTCTTT. Protein sequence: CASSAREVTEAFF. The whole variable domain, remainder taken from reference TRBV7-2 and TRBJ1-1, is GAGVSQSPSNKVTEKGKDVELRCDPISGHTALYWYRQSLGQGLEFLIYFQGNSAPDKSGLPSDRFSAERTGGSVSTLTIQRTQQEDSAVYLCASSAREVTEAFFGQGTRLTVV.

This clonotype was picked up a small number of times. V and J are TRBV20-1 and TRBJ2-7, with D maybe TRBD1 (6 bases). Per the germline V gene, CDR1 is DFQATT and CDR2 is SNEGSKA (reference sequence). Trimming left V 3 bases short and J 1 base short, with 10 bases between. CDR3 length: 13 amino acids. CDR3 in DNA: TGCAGTGCTAGGAGGGACACGTCCTACGAGCAGTACTTC. It codes for CSARRDTSYEQYF.

This clonotype turned up a few times. DNA of the CDR3: TGTGCCAGCAGTTCAGGGGCTCACTCTGGAAACACCATATATTTT. It encodes CASSSGAHSGNTIYF. The chain is built from TRBV3-1 and TRBJ1-3; D may be TRBD1 (6 bases). The CDR3 has 15 amino acids. V lost 6 bases, J lost 0 bases, and 12 bases lay in between. Looked up from germline, CDR1 is LGHDT and CDR2 is YNNKEL (reference sequence).

This clonotype has a count of ten or more. The rearrangement uses TRBV6-1 and TRBJ2-1; TRBD2 aligns across 9 bases. Germline V gene lookup returns CDR1 MNHNS and CDR2 SASEGT. The CDR3 runs to 16 residues. J was trimmed by 3 bases and V by 6 bases; bases with no gene match: 9. As DNA, the CDR3 is TGTGCCAGCAGCTCCCTTCTAGCGGGGAGCTACAATGAGCAGTTCTTC. This gives the protein CASSSLLAGSYNEQFF.

The chain combines TRBV7-2 with TRBJ2-3; 9 bases match TRBD2. J was trimmed by 8 bases and V by 5 bases; bases with no gene match: 14. Germline V lookup: CDR1 SGHTA, CDR2 FQGNSA. This CDR3 region has 16 residues. The CDR3 protein is CASSPRLAGGRGTQYF. In nucleotides, the CDR3 is TGTGCCAGCAGCCCCCGTCTGGCGGGGGGGCGGGGTACGCAGTATTTT.

V usage is TRBV20-1 and J usage is TRBJ2-7; D gene ambiguous. The germline V gene encodes CDR1 DFQATT and CDR2 SNEGSKA (reference sequence). The V gene lost 0 bases and the J gene lost 2 bases, with 14 bases spanning the gap. The CDR3 has 15 residues. CDR3 DNA: TGCAGTGCTAGAGATCTGAGCACCACTCCCTACGAGCAGTACTTC. Translation gives CSARDLSTTPYEQYF.

The chain joins TRBV28 to TRBJ1-2, with D possibly TRBD1 on 6 matching bases. V was clipped by 2 bases and J by 1 base, with 14 bases between them. The CDR3 is 16 residues long. Germline values: CDR1 MDHEN, CDR2 SYDVKM. The CDR3 sequence is CASSLTGGAHNYGYTF. Written as DNA, the CDR3 is TGTGCCAGCAGTTTAACGGGGGGGGCGCATAACTATGGCTACACCTTC.

This clonotype appeared a few times. The rearrangement links TRBV7-2 to TRBJ2-1; 10 bases are shared with TRBD2. Per the germline V gene, CDR1 is SGHTA and CDR2 is FQGNSA. V lost 3 bases and J lost 5; bases outside the gene matches: 7. The CDR3 has 16 amino acids. The CDR3 is CASSFLAGVVNNEQFF. In DNA form, the CDR3 reads TGTGCCAGCAGCTTTCTAGCGGGAGTGGTGAACAATGAGCAGTTCTTC.

Ten or more counts support this clonotype. This chain connects TRBV7-2 to TRBJ1-5; D is possibly TRBD1 (5 bases). Trimming pared 1 base from V and 5 bases from J, leaving 6 bases between. The V gene's germline CDR1 is SGHTA and CDR2 FQGNSA. The CDR3 has 13 residues. The CDR3 reads CASSLGGDQPQHF. As DNA, the CDR3 is TGTGCCAGCAGCTTAGGGGGGGATCAGCCCCAGCATTTT.

CDR3 in DNA: TGTGCCAGCAGCTTACAGGGCAGGAGAAACACCGGGGAGCTGTTTTTT. This codes for CASSLQGRRNTGELFF. This rearrangement joins TRBV7-2 to TRBJ2-2; D is possibly TRBD1 (5 bases). Germline V CDR1 and CDR2: SGHTA, FQGNSA. The CDR3 has 16 residues. Deletions cut 2 bases from V and 2 bases from J, with 12 bases between.

In this sample, this clonotype turned up many times. The chain joins TRBV5-5 to TRBJ2-7; 8 positions match TRBD2. After removal of 0 bases from V and 12 bases from J, the junction contained 8 bases not matched to a gene. The CDR3 has 13 residues. Germline values: CDR1 SGHKS, CDR2 YYEKEE (reference sequence). The CDR3 is CASSLEERLASYF. CDR3 nucleotide sequence: TGTGCCAGCAGCTTGGAAGAAAGACTAGCGTCGTACTTC.

The chain links TRBV6-2 or TRBV6-3 to TRBJ2-1; 9 bases match TRBD2. Germline CDR1 is MNHEY and CDR2 is SVGEGT. The CDR3 is 13 residues long. The V segment lost 0 bases and the J segment 15 bases; nucleotides outside the gene matches: 6. DNA of the CDR3: TGTGCCAGCAGTTACTCGTTTGCGGGAGGGGGGTTCTTC. Amino acid sequence: CASSYSFAGGGFF.

In this sample, this clonotype turned up many times. The rearrangement uses TRBV10-3 and TRBJ1-1; D gene uncertain. The CDR3 spans 13 residues. Germline CDR1 ENHRY, CDR2 SYGVKD. Between the trimmed V and J ends, which lost 7 bases and 1 base, there was a span of 10 bases. CDR3 in DNA: TGTGCCATCAATGACCGGGAGAACACTGAAGCTTTCTTT. Translated, it gives CAINDRENTEAFF.

This clonotype was seen a few times. The V gene is TRBV29-1, the J gene TRBJ2-5; 8 bases match TRBD1. The germline V gene encodes CDR1 SQVTM and CDR2 ANQGSEA. The CDR3 sequence is 15 residues long. J was trimmed by 5 bases and V by 2 bases; bases with no gene match: 10. CDR3 protein: CSVEPPQGAGETQYF. In nucleotides, the CDR3 is TGCAGCGTTGAACCCCCGCAGGGGGCTGGGGAGACCCAGTACTTC.

This clonotype was seen many times. The chain carries TRBV19 and TRBJ2-3; D might be TRBD1 (6 bases). From germline, CDR1 is LNHDA and CDR2 SQIVND (reference sequence). V was pared by 5 bases and J by 2 bases, with 14 bases between. This CDR3 is 15 amino acids long. The CDR3 nucleotides read TGTGCCAGTAGTGACCGGGACACATACACAGATACGCAGTATTTT. Amino acid sequence: CASSDRDTYTDTQYF. Drawing the rest from reference TRBV19 and TRBJ2-3, the complete variable domain is DGGITQSPKYLFRKEGQNVTLSCEQNLNHDAMYWYRQDPGQGLRLIYYSQIVNDFQKGDIAEGYSVSREKKESFPLTVTSAQKNPTAFYLCASSDRDTYTDTQYFGPGTRLTVL.

The chain joins TRBV18 to TRBJ1-5; D gene ambiguous. Germline CDR1 KGHSH, CDR2 LQKENI. V was pared by 5 bases and J by 4 bases, with 9 bases between. CDR3 length: 13 residues. The CDR3 DNA sequence: TGTGCCAGCTCATACAAGGGAAATCAGCCCCAGCATTTT. Amino acids: CASSYKGNQPQHF.

This chain joins TRBV5-1 and TRBJ2-1; 9 bases line up with TRBD2. This CDR3 is 19 amino acids long. V lost 0 bases, J lost 2 bases, and 12 bases stayed unmatched. The germline V gene has CDR1 SGHRS and CDR2 YFSETQ. The chain's CDR3 is CASSLGGWGLAGAYNEQFF. The CDR3 bases are TGCGCCAGCAGCTTGGGGGGGTGGGGTTTAGCGGGGGCCTACAATGAGCAGTTCTTC.

This clonotype was seen many times. The V and J genes are TRBV6-2 or TRBV6-3 and TRBJ2-3, with 10 bases that match TRBD2. The CDR3 length is 16 residues. The V gene's germline CDR1 is MNHEY and CDR2 SVGEGT. The J segment lost 0 bases and the V segment lost 6 bases, leaving 6 bases of the junction unmatched. This CDR3 reads CASRRTSGTSTDTQYF. The CDR3 DNA is TGTGCCAGCAGACGGACTAGCGGAACTAGCACAGATACGCAGTATTTT.

This clonotype was recorded many times. The CDR3 protein is CASSPAGQGPGYTF. Here the CDR3 DNA reads TGTGCCAGCAGCCCCGCGGGACAGGGTCCTGGCTACACCTTC. The V gene is TRBV7-9, the J gene TRBJ1-2; 9 nucleotides line up with TRBD1. This CDR3 spans 14 amino acids. The germline V gene encodes CDR1 SEHNR and CDR2 FQNEAQ (reference sequence). The V and J ends lost 5 bases and 7 bases, in that order; junction bases with no gene match: 8.

At least ten counts were recorded for this clonotype. The chain carries TRBV10-2 and TRBJ2-7; D unresolved. Deletions cut 0 bases from V and 3 bases from J, with 6 bases between. CDR3 length equals 13 residues. Germline CDR1 WSHSY, CDR2 SAAADI. DNA of the CDR3: TGCGCCAGCAGTGAGTCAGGGATCTACGAGCAGTACTTC. Translating it yields CASSESGIYEQYF.